These T cell receptor beta chains were read from a single sample in a study of blood T cell repertoires in COVID-19. Assay used: immunoSEQ multiplex PCR; TCRdb lists only in-frame clones, some missing. The sample holds 60,000 to 80,000 clones; 75% to 90% are singletons and the top ten take approximately 1.2%. Specimen: peripheral blood. The receptors were sampled from a woman over 75 with acute or convalescent COVID-19. Each CDR3 is given with its conserved first and last residue. Each record gives: J gene, clone size, D gene, V gene, CDR3 DNA, CDR3 protein. The D gene is left open where the match is weak. The size field is filled for only some rows; it gives once, few, many or a size class.

TRBJ1-2	-	-	TRBV6-2/TRBV6-3	TGTGCCAGCAGTCTCTTGGGTCCGGGGGGACCATCTGGCTACACCTTC	CASSLLGPGGPSGYTF
TRBJ1-2	-	-	TRBV3-1/TRBV3-2	TGTGCCAGCAGCCAACCCTCGGGCTACACCTTC	CASSQPSGYTF
TRBJ1-6	-	-	TRBV10-3	TGTGCCATCAGACAGGGTAATCAGGATTCACCCCTCCACTTT	CAIRQGNQDSPLHF
TRBJ1-2	-	-	TRBV4-1	TGCGCCAGCAGCCAAGGGTCCAGCTATGGCTACACCTTC	CASSQGSSYGYTF
TRBJ2-1	-	TRBD2	TRBV5-1	TGCGCCAGCAGCTTGACTGGGACTAGCAATGAGCAGTTCTTC	CASSLTGTSNEQFF
TRBJ2-6	-	-	TRBV7-3	TGTGCCAGCAGCCAACAGAGGGTCTCTGGGGCCAACGTCCTGACTTTC	CASSQQRVSGANVLTF
TRBJ2-5	-	TRBD2	TRBV5-4	TGTGCCAGCAGCTCGCCGACTAGCGGAACCCAAGAGACCCAGTACTTC	CASSSPTSGTQETQYF
TRBJ2-2	-	TRBD1	TRBV10-3	TGTGCCATCAGTGACCCCGGGACAGGGGTTTGGGGGGAGCTGTTTTTT	CAISDPGTGVWGELFF
TRBJ2-7	few	TRBD2	TRBV3-1/TRBV3-2	TGTGCCAGCAGCCAGTGGGAGGGGATGTACGAGCAGTACTTC	CASSQWEGMYEQYF
TRBJ1-1	-	TRBD1	TRBV5-1	TGCGCCAGCAGCTTGCTGGCAGGGGGCAGGAACACTGAAGCTTTCTTT	CASSLLAGGRNTEAFF
TRBJ1-1	once	-	TRBV11-1	TGTGCCAGCAGCTGGGGACGGGGGGTGAGGACTGAAGCTTTCTTT	CASSWGRGVRTEAFF
TRBJ2-3	few	TRBD2	TRBV7-9	TGTGCCAGCAGCTTACTAGCGGGAGAGGCAGATACGCAGTATTTT	CASSLLAGEADTQYF
TRBJ2-7	-	TRBD1	TRBV6-5	TGTGCCAGCAGTTACGCCGGGACAGGGGGCCACGAGCAGTACTTC	CASSYAGTGGHEQYF
TRBJ1-5	-	-	TRBV18	TGTGCCAGCTCACCCTATGGAGGAGATTATAGCAATCAGCCCCAGCATTTT	CASSPYGGDYSNQPQHF
TRBJ1-5	-	TRBD1	TRBV2	TGTGCCAGCAGCGATGACAGGGGCGGAGATCAGCCCCAGCATTTT	CASSDDRGGDQPQHF
TRBJ2-2	-	TRBD1	TRBV24-1	TGTGCCACCAGTGGTGGGCGACAGGGGCTGAACACCGGGGAGCTGTTTTTT	CATSGGRQGLNTGELFF
TRBJ2-3	-	-	TRBV10-3	TGTGCCATCAGTGAGCCATCTGGCGGAATCACAGATACGCAGTATTTT	CAISEPSGGITDTQYF
TRBJ1-2	-	TRBD1	TRBV5-1	TGCGCCAGCAGCTTCCGGGACAGGGTACATGGCTACACCTTC	CASSFRDRVHGYTF
TRBJ2-3	-	TRBD2	TRBV5-1	TGCGCCAGCAGCTTTGTTTATAGCGGGAGGGCCGGCCCCCGCACAGATACGCAGTATTTT	CASSFVYSGRAGPRTDTQYF
TRBJ2-1	-	-	TRBV11-3	TGTGCCAGCAGCCCCTCCGCAGACAATGAGCAGTTCTTC	CASSPSADNEQFF
TRBJ2-3	-	-	TRBV18	TGTGCCAGCTCACCATTGACTAGCACAGATACGCAGTATTTT	CASSPLTSTDTQYF
TRBJ2-7	few	TRBD1	TRBV19	TGTGCCAGTAGTGCAACAGGGGGTTCCTACGAGCAGTACTTC	CASSATGGSYEQYF
TRBJ1-2	once	-	TRBV18	TGTGCCAGCTCAGCAGACAGCTATGGCTACACCTTC	CASSADSYGYTF
TRBJ1-1	-	-	TRBV18	TGTGCCAGCTCGCCTGTGGGGGCGGGAGCTGAAGCTTTCTTT	CASSPVGAGAEAFF
TRBJ1-2	-	-	TRBV19	TGTGCCAGTAGTGACAGGCGGTACTATGGCTACACCTTC	CASSDRRYYGYTF
TRBJ2-7	-	-	TRBV7-3	TGTGCCACCCGGGAAGGAGGGAGCTCCTACGAGCAGTACTTC	CATREGGSSYEQYF
TRBJ1-1	-	TRBD1	TRBV6-5	TGTGCCAGCACCGAAGGACAGGGGTACACTGAAGCTTTCTTT	CASTEGQGYTEAFF
TRBJ2-5	-	-	TRBV11-2	TGTGCCAGCAGCGCCCAGGGGTTGTTGGCGGAGACCCAGTACTTC	CASSAQGLLAETQYF
TRBJ2-5	-	-	TRBV7-9	TGTGCCAGCAGCGAAAGACTAAACCAAGAGACCCAGTACTTC	CASSERLNQETQYF
TRBJ1-3	-	-	TRBV9	TGTGCCAGCACCCGCTCTGGAAACACCATATATTTT	CASTRSGNTIYF
TRBJ1-1	-	-	TRBV10-3	TGTGCCATCAGTGAGTACCTCGACGGGACTGAAGCTTTCTTT	CAISEYLDGTEAFF
TRBJ1-2	-	-	TRBV19	TGTGCCAGTGGGGTCGACAGTAACTATGGCTACACCTTC	CASGVDSNYGYTF
TRBJ1-2	-	-	TRBV4-2	TGTGCCAGCCAGCCATCGGGGGGCGACAACTATGGCTACACCTTC	CASQPSGGDNYGYTF
TRBJ2-1	-	TRBD2	TRBV20-1	TGCAGTGCCGGGACTAGCGGGGTGCAGTTCTTC	CSAGTSGVQFF
TRBJ1-6	-	TRBD1	TRBV4-1	TGCGCCAGCAGCCAAGGGGGACAGGGCAATTCACCCCTCCACTTT	CASSQGGQGNSPLHF
TRBJ1-2	once	-	TRBV5-4	TGTGCCAGCAGCTTGGCCGGGATTTATGGCTACACCTTC	CASSLAGIYGYTF
TRBJ1-5	-	-	TRBV19	TGTGCCAGTAGTGCTAGACAGATTCATCAGCCCCAGCATTTT	CASSARQIHQPQHF
TRBJ1-3	-	TRBD1	TRBV6-1	TGTGCCAGCAGCCAAACAGGGGCCTCTGGAAACACCATATATTTT	CASSQTGASGNTIYF
TRBJ2-6	-	TRBD1	TRBV9	TGTGCCAGCAGCGGCGGGGCGTCGGACAGGGTAGGCCCTGGGGCCAACGTCCTGACTTTC	CASSGGASDRVGPGANVLTF
TRBJ2-6	-	-	TRBV5-4	TGTGCCATCCACCGGGGTTCTGGGGCCAACGTCCTGACTTTC	CAIHRGSGANVLTF
TRBJ2-1	once	-	TRBV7-3	TGTGCCAGCAGCTTAGGTGGGGGCACCTACAATGAGCAGTTCTTC	CASSLGGGTYNEQFF
TRBJ2-3	once	-	TRBV30	TGTGCCTGGAGTGTAGCGGTGAGCACAGATACGCAGTATTTT	CAWSVAVSTDTQYF
TRBJ1-2	-	-	TRBV25-1	TGTGCCAGCAGTGAATTCGGTCAGGGGCATTTC	CASSEFGQGHF
TRBJ2-3	-	TRBD2	TRBV5-4	TGTGCCAGCAGCTTGGAGTCGGGGGGGCATACGCAGTATTTT	CASSLESGGHTQYF
TRBJ1-2	-	-	TRBV11-2	TGTGCCAGCAGCTTAGGGATTCTGGACAGTAACTATGGCTACACCTTC	CASSLGILDSNYGYTF
TRBJ1-4	-	-	TRBV18	TGTGCCAGCTCACCAGGAGGGGCGTGGAAGGGAAAACTGTTTTTT	CASSPGGAWKGKLFF
TRBJ2-5	-	-	TRBV10-1	TGCGCCAGTATCATTGTGGCCAAGTGTAAAGAGACCCAGTACTTC	CASIIVAKCKETQYF
TRBJ1-3	-	TRBD1	TRBV24-1	TGTGCCACCAGTGATGACAGGGCGAGCTCTGGAAACACCATATATTTT	CATSDDRASSGNTIYF
TRBJ1-6	-	TRBD1	TRBV5-1	TGCGCCAGCAGCTTGACCGGGACAGGAGGTTCACCCCTCCACTTT	CASSLTGTGGSPLHF
TRBJ1-2	-	-	TRBV12-3/TRBV12-4	TGTGCCAGCAGTTTGTTTGGGAGAGGCTACACCTTC	CASSLFGRGYTF
TRBJ1-1	-	-	TRBV7-3	TGTGCCAGCAGTTGGGGGGAAAACACTGAAGCTTTCTTT	CASSWGENTEAFF
TRBJ1-1	few	TRBD1	TRBV18	TGTGCCAGCTCACACGGACAGGGGGGTCCTTTCTTT	CASSHGQGGPFF
TRBJ2-7	-	-	TRBV11-2	TGTGCCAGCAGCCAGATGGGAGGCCCCTACGAGCAGTACTTC	CASSQMGGPYEQYF
TRBJ2-7	-	TRBD1	TRBV28	TGTGCCAGCAGCCCGCAGGGGGCCTTAGATTCTTGGTACGAGCAGTACTTC	CASSPQGALDSWYEQYF
TRBJ2-5	-	TRBD2	TRBV2	TGTGCCAGCAGTACCGGGACTAGCAGGGCGGCCCAGTACTTC	CASSTGTSRAAQYF
TRBJ2-3	-	-	TRBV7-2	TGTGCCAGCAGCTTAGACAGGGAAGATACGCAGTATTTT	CASSLDREDTQYF